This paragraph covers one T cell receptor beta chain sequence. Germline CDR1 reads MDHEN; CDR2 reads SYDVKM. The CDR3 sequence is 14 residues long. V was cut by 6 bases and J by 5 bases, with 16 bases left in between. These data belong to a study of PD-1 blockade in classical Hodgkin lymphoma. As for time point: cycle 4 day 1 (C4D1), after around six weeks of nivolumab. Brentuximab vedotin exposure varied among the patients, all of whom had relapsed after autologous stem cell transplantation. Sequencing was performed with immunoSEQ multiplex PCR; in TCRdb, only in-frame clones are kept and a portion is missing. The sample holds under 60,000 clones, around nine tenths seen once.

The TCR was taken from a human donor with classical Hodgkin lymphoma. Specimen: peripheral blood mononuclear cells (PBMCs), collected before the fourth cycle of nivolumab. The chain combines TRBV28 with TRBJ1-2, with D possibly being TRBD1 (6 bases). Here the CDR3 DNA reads TGTGCCAGCAGCACCTGGACAGCTTATTATGGCTACACCTTC. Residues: CASSTWTAYYGYTF.